These 12 T cell receptor beta chains originate from one sample sequenced in a study of CD8+CD57+ T cells in acquired aplastic anemia. CDR3 and TCR beta VDJ profiling relied on genomic DNA as the template. TCRdb reprocessed the reads with MiXCR, giving one entry per CDR3 protein. Among some 130,000 distinct CDR3 sequences listed, around 48% were seen once. The source material was sorted CD4+, CD8+, or CD8+CD57+ T cells (not recorded which) from PBMCs. These receptors were taken from a human donor in good health, serving as a control.

This clonotype turned up a few times. A junction end diverges from the germline sequence, so it may reflect a read error. The chain combines TRBV20-1 with TRBJ1-6; TRBD1 might be the D (5 bases). This CDR3 has 16 amino acids. CDR1 is DFQATT, CDR2 SNEGSKA, per germline (reference sequence). The CDR3 here is CSARVGVATFNSPLHF. The CDR3 coding sequence is TGCAGCGCTAGAGTAGGGGTCGCAACCTTTAATTCACCCCTCCACTTT.

This chain joins TRBV25-1 and TRBJ1-2; no clear D. Per germline, CDR1 MGHDK and CDR2 SYGVNS. The V end was cut by 7 bases, the J end by 2 bases, with 14 bases between. The CDR3 length is 14 residues. The CDR3 is CASKAYTANYGYTF. DNA of the CDR3: TGTGCCAGCAAGGCGTATACAGCAAACTATGGCTACACCTTC.

This chain connects TRBV7-9 to TRBJ1-5; D is possibly TRBD1 (6 bases). The CDR3 totals 13 residues. CDR1 and CDR2 (germline): SEHNR, FQNEAQ (reference sequence). V was trimmed by 7 bases and J by 0 bases, leaving 7 bases between them. In DNA, the CDR3 is TGTGCCAGCACAGGGGATAGCAATCAGCCCCAGCATTTT. Encoded protein: CASTGDSNQPQHF.

This clonotype is labeled medium-sized. The V call is TRBV10-3, the J call TRBJ1-6; D is unclear. CDR3 length: 13 residues. Germline V gives CDR1 ENHRY, CDR2 SYGVKD. V gave up 2 bases and J gave up 7 bases, with 6 bases separating them. CDR3 sequence: CAISEGSNSPLHF. The CDR3, as DNA: TGTGCCATCAGTGAGGGCAGCAATTCACCCCTCCACTTT.

The chain uses TRBV2 and TRBJ2-1; 9 bases are shared with TRBD1. V gave up 6 bases and J gave up 6 bases; unmatched junction bases: 0. The CDR3 has 12 residues. Germline V gene data show CDR1 as SNHLY and CDR2 as FYNNEI. The CDR3 reads CASRDRGNEQFF. For the CDR3, the DNA is TGTGCCAGCAGGGACAGGGGCAATGAGCAGTTCTTC.

This clonotype has just one count. The V and J genes are TRBV6-5 and TRBJ2-7; TRBD1 or TRBD2 may be the D gene (5 bases each). The V gene lost 2 bases and the J gene lost 1 base, with 12 bases spanning the gap. CDR1 is MNHEY, CDR2 SVGAGI, per germline. There are 15 residues in the CDR3. The DNA for the CDR3 is TGTGCCAGCAGTTACATTGGGGACGGGTCCTACGAGCAGTACTTC. Residues: CASSYIGDGSYEQYF.

Many counts were recorded for this clonotype. The J gene is TRBJ2-5, the V gene TRBV6-1, with TRBD2 matching 7 bases. In germline, CDR1 is MNHNS, CDR2 SASEGT. The length of the CDR3 is 15 residues. V gave up 7 bases and J gave up 7 bases; unmatched junction bases: 15. CDR3 DNA: TGTGCCAGCACCCCGCTTCTAACTAGCGAAGGGACCCAGTACTTC. This encodes CASTPLLTSEGTQYF.

Only a few counts were recorded for this clonotype. Its ends do not fully match the called genes, so a read error is possible. This chain connects TRBV29-1 to TRBJ1-1, with unresolved D. CDR3 length: 14 residues. Germline CDR1 and CDR2: SQVTM and ANQGSEA. The CDR3 DNA reads TGCAGCGTCGAAGGTACATCAAGAGCCACTGAAGCTTTCTTT. This translates into CSVEGTSRATEAFF.

A few counts support this clonotype. The rearrangement uses TRBV7-6 and TRBJ2-7; D is unclear. V lost 0 bases, J lost 0 bases, and 15 bases lay in between. The CDR3 contains 17 residues. Per the germline V gene, CDR1 is SGHVS and CDR2 is FNYEAQ. CDR3 nucleotide sequence: TGTGCCAGCAGCTTAGCGAGCCGGCAGCTTAGCTCCTACGAGCAGTACTTC. This encodes CASSLASRQLSSYEQYF.

The chain links TRBV3-1 to TRBJ1-6; no definite D call. This CDR3 spans 14 amino acids. Trimming took off 6 bases at V and 4 bases at J, with 10 bases between the two ends. The germline gives CDR1 LGHDT, CDR2 YNNKEL (reference sequence). This CDR3 is CASSLTAYNSPLHF. Here the CDR3 DNA reads TGTGCCAGCAGTCTAACCGCGTATAATTCACCCCTCCACTTT.

The chain links TRBV7-7 to TRBJ2-3; D may correspond to TRBD1 or TRBD2 (5 bases each). CDR3 size: 15 residues. The germline V and J ends were trimmed by 6 bases and 4 bases, with 17 bases remaining between them. Germline V gene lookup returns CDR1 SSHAT and CDR2 FNYEAQ (reference sequence). This CDR3 reads CASSYRGTLADTQYF. The DNA for the CDR3 is TGTGCCAGCAGTTACCGAGGGACCCTCGCAGATACGCAGTATTTT.

The table lists this clonotype with a few counts. Relative to the germline gene, one junction end is altered; a read error may explain this. This chain links TRBV12-3 or TRBV12-4 with TRBJ1-2; unclear D gene. The CDR3 has 12 residues. The CDR3 region is CATGKDGNGFAF. CDR3 DNA: TGTGCCACCGGTAAAGACGGAAATGGCTTCGCCTTC.